This note documents a single TCR beta chain sequence. The antigen is not known. This entry belongs to a study of shared clonotypes between healthy human individuals. There are 15 residues in the CDR3. Germline V gene data show CDR1 as SGHNT and CDR2 as YYREEE (reference sequence). V gave up 1 base and J gave up 9 bases, with 14 bases separating them. Study-wide results and caveats: With a handful of donors compared, 4.5% to 6.5% of naive CD4 clonotypes were shared.

The data were produced by immunoSEQ multiplex PCR, yet TCRdb's version contains in-frame clones alone and is incomplete. The table includes some 1,400,000 clones, more than 95% detected once. The sample was naive CD4+ T cells sorted from blood. The subset is: CD45RA+ positively selected. This rearrangement joins TRBV5-4 to TRBJ2-6; possibly TRBD1 for D (6 bases). The TCR comes from a man aged 30-40 years in good health. The CDR3 sequence is CASSLIGGGLNVLTF. The DNA for the CDR3 is TGTGCCAGCAGCTTGATAGGTGGGGGCCTCAACGTCCTGACTTTC.